This T cell receptor (beta chain) came from a study of shared clonotypes between healthy human individuals. This clone was detected once. For each subset, genomic DNA was distributed in equal portions over several immunoSEQ plates. This table comes from immunoSEQ multiplex PCR, and its TCRdb copy is limited to in-frame clones, with some not included. Counted here are about 490,000 clones, around 79% occurring once; the ten biggest clones make up roughly 12%. Per the germline V gene, CDR1 is KGHSH and CDR2 is LQKENI. This CDR3 has 14 amino acids. The germline V and J ends were trimmed by 2 bases and 6 bases, with 11 bases remaining between them. Everyone who donated was a Caucasian adult who lived in Nashville, Tennessee.

This chain uses TRBV18 with TRBJ2-1; D is undetermined. Sequences were obtained from PBMCs. This sequence originates from a woman aged 40 to 50 in good health. Some clones in this sample may be carry-over from other donors' samples. The CDR3 reads CASSPGYSGNEQFF. Here the CDR3 DNA reads TGTGCCAGCTCACCAGGGTACTCTGGCAATGAGCAGTTCTTC. The full variable domain, in which reference TRBV18 and TRBJ2-1 provide the parts outside the CDR3, is NAGVMQNPRHLVRRRGQEARLRCSPMKGHSHVYWYRQLPEEGLKFMVYLQKENIIDESGMPKERFSAEFPKEGPSILRIQQVVRGDSAAYFCASSPGYSGNEQFFGPGTRLTVL.